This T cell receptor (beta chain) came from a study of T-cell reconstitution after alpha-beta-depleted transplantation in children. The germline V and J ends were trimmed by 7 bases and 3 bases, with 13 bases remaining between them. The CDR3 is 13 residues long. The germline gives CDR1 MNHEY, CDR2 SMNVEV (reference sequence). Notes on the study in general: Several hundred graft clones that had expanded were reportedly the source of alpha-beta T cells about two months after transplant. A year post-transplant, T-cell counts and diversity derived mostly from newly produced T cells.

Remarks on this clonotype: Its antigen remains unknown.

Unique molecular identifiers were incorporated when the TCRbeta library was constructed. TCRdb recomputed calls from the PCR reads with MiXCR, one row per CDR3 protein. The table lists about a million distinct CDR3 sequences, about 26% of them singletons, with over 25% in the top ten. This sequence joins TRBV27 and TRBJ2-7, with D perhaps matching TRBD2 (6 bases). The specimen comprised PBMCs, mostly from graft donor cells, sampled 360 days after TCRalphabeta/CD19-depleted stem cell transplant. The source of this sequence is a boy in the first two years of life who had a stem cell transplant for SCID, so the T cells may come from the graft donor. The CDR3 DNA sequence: TGTGCCAGCAACGGGGGACCGGACTACGAGCAGTACTTC. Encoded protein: CASNGGPDYEQYF.